The rows below give T cell receptor beta chains drawn from one sample of a study of human T cells and chemical hapten exposure. TCRdb reprocessed the RACE reads with MiXCR, giving one entry per CDR3 protein. The sample has about 81,000 distinct CDR3 sequences, about a tenth seen once. Sequences were derived from whole blood, sampled in connection with sensitization to the hapten diphenylcyclopropenone (DPC). The origin of the receptors is a woman aged 25 to 45 with alopecia areata. Some clones in this sample may be carry-over from other donors' samples. Both conserved end residues are part of each CDR3. Each record gives: D gene, V gene, clone size, J gene, CDR3 DNA, CDR3 protein. A D gene is named only where the DNA matches it firmly. The size field is filled for only some rows; it gives once, few, many or a size class.

-	TRBV7-2	many	TRBJ1-1	TGTGCCAGCAGCTTAAAGCGACAGCCGATGAACACTGAAGCTTTCTTT	CASSLKRQPMNTEAFF
-	TRBV2	few	TRBJ1-5	TGTGCCAGCAGTGAAGCACGGCGATTACGGGGCAATCAGCCCCAGCATTTT	CASSEARRLRGNQPQHF
-	TRBV6-6	many	TRBJ2-1	TGTGCCAGCAGTGGGACCTCACCCCGCTACAATGAGCAGTTCTTC	CASSGTSPRYNEQFF
-	TRBV28	many	TRBJ1-5	TGTGCCAGCAGTAAGGGGGGGGGCAATCAGCCCCAGCATTTT	CASSKGGGNQPQHF
TRBD1	TRBV20-1	-	TRBJ1-1	TGCAGTGCTCGACAGGGATTGAACACTGAAGCTTTCTTT	CSARQGLNTEAFF
TRBD2	TRBV11-2	few	TRBJ2-5	TGTGCCAGCAGCTTAGTTTACGGGGGGGCCGCGGAGACCCAGTACTTC	CASSLVYGGAAETQYF
-	TRBV7-9	few	TRBJ2-3	TGTGCCAGCAGCTTAGCGGCAGGGGTCCGAGCAGATACGCAGTATTTT	CASSLAAGVRADTQYF
TRBD1	TRBV6-2/TRBV6-3	-	TRBJ1-2	TGTGCCAGCAGTCATGCACAGGGGAGTTATGGCTACACCTTC	CASSHAQGSYGYTF
-	TRBV29-1	few	TRBJ2-7	TGCAGCGTTGAAGGGCAGGGGACGCGAGAGCAGTACTTC	CSVEGQGTREQYF
-	TRBV20-1	-	TRBJ1-1	TGCAGTGCTCGGGTCCCGAACTCGGTCGGGGGGAACACTGAAGCTTTCTTT	CSARVPNSVGGNTEAFF
TRBD1	TRBV27	many	TRBJ2-7	TGTGCCAGCAGTTTTAGGGACAGCTACGAGCAGTACTTC	CASSFRDSYEQYF
TRBD2	TRBV6-2/TRBV6-3	many	TRBJ2-7	TGTGCCAGCAGTTCCGGGACTAGCGGAGCCTACGAGCAGTACTTC	CASSSGTSGAYEQYF
-	TRBV21-1	many	TRBJ1-3	TGTGCCAGCAGCCTGCGGACGACAGGGAAATTCTCTGGAAACACCATATATTTT	CASSLRTTGKFSGNTIYF
-	TRBV6-1	-	TRBJ2-2	TGTGCCAGCATGTTAGTGCGGGACACCGGGGAGCTGTTTTTT	CASMLVRDTGELFF
TRBD1	TRBV27	-	TRBJ2-7	TGTGCCAGCAGTCACAGGGGATGGGGCTACGAGCAGTACTTC	CASSHRGWGYEQYF
TRBD1	TRBV29-1	many	TRBJ2-1	TGCAGCGTTGCGACAGGGTTCGAGCAGTTCTTC	CSVATGFEQFF
-	TRBV10-2	many	TRBJ1-2	TGCGCCAGCAGTGAGCGTGATAACTATGGCTACACCTTC	CASSERDNYGYTF
-	TRBV7-8	many	TRBJ2-7	TGTGCCAGCAGCTTAGTTCCGCGAACAACGCTGTCCTACGAGCAGTACTTC	CASSLVPRTTLSYEQYF
-	TRBV4-3	-	TRBJ1-5	TGCGCCAGCAGCCCAGAGGGGAATCAGCCCCAGCATTTT	CASSPEGNQPQHF
TRBD2	TRBV6-2/TRBV6-3	many	TRBJ2-1	TGTGCCAGCAGTTATAACCTGCGGGAGGGATTCTACAATGAGCAGTTCTTC	CASSYNLREGFYNEQFF
-	TRBV10-3	few	TRBJ1-3	TGTGCCATCAGTGACAAAAGAAACACCATATATTTT	CAISDKRNTIYF
-	TRBV7-7	-	TRBJ2-5	TGTGCTAGCAGTACCCATGTCCGAGCAGAGACCCAGTACTTC	CASSTHVRAETQYF
-	TRBV7-2	many	TRBJ2-7	TGTGCCAGCAGCTTAGCGGCGTCTTCTCGCTCCTACGAGCAGTACTTC	CASSLAASSRSYEQYF
-	TRBV18	-	TRBJ1-1	TGTGCCAGCTCACCTAGGGAGGGCACTGAAGCTTTCTTT	CASSPREGTEAFF
-	TRBV7-8	many	TRBJ2-2	TGTGCCAGCAGCTTAAGGCCTAGAATAGCCGGGGAGCTGTTTTTT	CASSLRPRIAGELFF
TRBD2	TRBV18	few	TRBJ2-7	TGTGCCAGCTCAAGGAATCTAGCGGGAAACGACGAGCAGTACTTC	CASSRNLAGNDEQYF
-	TRBV5-1	few	TRBJ2-3	TGCGCCAGCAGCTTCGCAGGCCCAGATACGCAGTATTTT	CASSFAGPDTQYF
-	TRBV29-1	many	TRBJ2-7	TGCAGCGGAAAACAGGGAAACGAGCAGTACTTC	CSGKQGNEQYF
-	TRBV28	many	TRBJ1-6	TGTGCCAGCATGTTTAATCCCCCTCGGGGCTCACCCCTCCACTTT	CASMFNPPRGSPLHF
-	TRBV12-3/TRBV12-4	-	TRBJ1-5	TGTGCCAGCAGTTTTGTTCTGGGGTCACGAGATCAGCCCCAGCATTTT	CASSFVLGSRDQPQHF
TRBD1	TRBV14	many	TRBJ2-7	TGTGCCAGCAGCCAATCGACAGGGGGTGTACTAGCCTACGAGCAGTACTTC	CASSQSTGGVLAYEQYF
-	TRBV18	many	TRBJ2-5	TGTGCCAGCTCACCACCGGGGGTCCAAGAGACCCAGTACTTC	CASSPPGVQETQYF
TRBD2	TRBV3-1	many	TRBJ2-3	TGTGCCAGCAGCATAGCGGGAGCTAGTACAGATACGCAGTATTTT	CASSIAGASTDTQYF
-	TRBV30	-	TRBJ1-2	TGTGCCTGGAGTAGGTCCGGGGGAGGCTACACCTTC	CAWSRSGGGYTF
-	TRBV18	many	TRBJ1-1	TGTGCCAGCTCACCGGGGCAGAACACTGAAGCTTTCTTT	CASSPGQNTEAFF
TRBD1	TRBV7-9	-	TRBJ2-3	TGTGCCAGCACCGCGGACAGGGGGGTCACAGATACGCAGTATTTT	CASTADRGVTDTQYF
-	TRBV7-2	many	TRBJ2-2	TGTGCCAGCGCCCGAGCCCAGAACACCGGGGAGCTGTTTTTT	CASARAQNTGELFF
TRBD2	TRBV29-1	many	TRBJ2-1	TGCAGCGTCCGTATTCGGGCGGGAGGAAATGAGCAGTTCTTC	CSVRIRAGGNEQFF
-	TRBV6-5	many	TRBJ2-1	TGTGCCAGCAGTCTAAGCAGGGGAAGGAATGAGCAGTTCTTC	CASSLSRGRNEQFF
-	TRBV28	many	TRBJ1-4	TGTGCCAGCAGTTTTGGGGGGGCCCCGGACGAAAAACTGTTTTTT	CASSFGGAPDEKLFF
-	TRBV7-2	-	TRBJ2-3	TGTGCCAGCAGATTAAAGGGGGGAGATACGCAGTATTTT	CASRLKGGDTQYF
TRBD2	TRBV6-2/TRBV6-3	-	TRBJ2-1	TGTGCCAGCAGTAGACTAGCGGCCGGATCCTACAATGAGCAGTTCTTC	CASSRLAAGSYNEQFF
-	TRBV28	many	TRBJ1-6	TGTGCCAGCAGTCGCGGGGCGAAATCACCCCTCCACTTT	CASSRGAKSPLHF
TRBD1	TRBV12-3/TRBV12-4	many	TRBJ1-1	TGTGCCAGCAGACTTCGACAGGGGACGAACACTGAAGCTTTCTTT	CASRLRQGTNTEAFF
TRBD1	TRBV20-1	many	TRBJ2-2	TGCAGTGCCCCGACAGGGTCGAACACCGGGGAGCTGTTTTTT	CSAPTGSNTGELFF
TRBD1	TRBV12-3/TRBV12-4	many	TRBJ1-1	TGTGCCAGCAGTTTCAGGACAGGGACCACTGAAGCTTTCTTT	CASSFRTGTTEAFF
TRBD1	TRBV20-1	few	TRBJ2-2	TGCAGTGCTAGTCCCCTCCAGACAGGGGGACACACCGGGGAGCTGTTTTTT	CSASPLQTGGHTGELFF
-	TRBV5-5	-	TRBJ2-1	TGTGCCAGCAGGGAGGGCAGGGGCTTGAGCAATGAGCAGTTCTTC	CASREGRGLSNEQFF
-	TRBV7-2	-	TRBJ2-1	TGTGCCAGCAGCTCGTTCAATGAGCAGTTCTTC	CASSSFNEQFF
-	TRBV12-5	many	TRBJ2-7	TGTGCTAGTGGTTCGGGGGAACCCGTACCGTCCCACGAGCAGTACTTC	CASGSGEPVPSHEQYF
-	TRBV11-2	few	TRBJ1-1	TGTGCCAGCAGCCCGGCAGGGGTAGGATTACCGAACACTGAAGCTTTCTTT	CASSPAGVGLPNTEAFF
-	TRBV6-5	many	TRBJ2-2	TGTGCCAGCAGCTTGGACGGGGAGCTGTTTTTT	CASSLDGELFF
-	TRBV7-2	few	TRBJ2-1	TGTGCCAGCACGCGCGGGTACGGGGATGAGCAGTTCTTC	CASTRGYGDEQFF